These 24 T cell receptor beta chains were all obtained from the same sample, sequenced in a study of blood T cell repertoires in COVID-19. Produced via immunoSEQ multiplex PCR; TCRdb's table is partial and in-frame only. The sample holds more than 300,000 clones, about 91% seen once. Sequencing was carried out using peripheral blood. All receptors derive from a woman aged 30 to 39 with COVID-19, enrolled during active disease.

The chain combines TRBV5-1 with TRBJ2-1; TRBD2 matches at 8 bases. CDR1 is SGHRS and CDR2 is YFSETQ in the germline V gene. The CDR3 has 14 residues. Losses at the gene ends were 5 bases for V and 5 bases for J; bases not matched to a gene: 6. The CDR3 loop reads CASRIAGKDNEQFF. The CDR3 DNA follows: TGCGCCAGCAGGATAGCGGGGAAAGACAATGAGCAGTTCTTC.

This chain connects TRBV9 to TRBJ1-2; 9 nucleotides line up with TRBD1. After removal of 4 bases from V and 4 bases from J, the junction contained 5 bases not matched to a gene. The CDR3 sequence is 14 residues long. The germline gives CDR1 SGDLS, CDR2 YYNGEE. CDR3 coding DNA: TGTGCCAGCAGCTTAGGACAGGGGAGCTATGGCTACACCTTC. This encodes CASSLGQGSYGYTF.

CDR3 DNA sequence: TGTGCCAGCAGCCAAGTGGGGGGGCGTTACAATGAGCAGTTCTTC. It codes for CASSQVGGRYNEQFF. The rearrangement joins TRBV14 to TRBJ2-1, with a possible D match to TRBD2 (7 bases). V was cut by 1 base and J by 4 bases, with 11 bases left in between. Per the germline V gene, CDR1 is SGHDN and CDR2 is FVKESK. The CDR3 extends over 15 amino acids.

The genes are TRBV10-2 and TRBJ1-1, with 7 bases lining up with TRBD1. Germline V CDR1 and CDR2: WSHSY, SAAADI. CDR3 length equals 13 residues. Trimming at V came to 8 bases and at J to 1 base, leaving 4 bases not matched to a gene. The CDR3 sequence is CASAGGRNTEAFF. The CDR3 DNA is TGCGCCAGCGCAGGGGGGAGGAACACTGAAGCTTTCTTT.

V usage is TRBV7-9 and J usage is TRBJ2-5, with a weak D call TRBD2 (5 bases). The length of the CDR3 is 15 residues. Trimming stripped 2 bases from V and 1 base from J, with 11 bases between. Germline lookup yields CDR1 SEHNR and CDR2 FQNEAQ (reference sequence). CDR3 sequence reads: CASSLSEGSQETQYF. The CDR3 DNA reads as TGTGCCAGCAGCTTAAGTGAGGGATCCCAAGAGACCCAGTACTTC. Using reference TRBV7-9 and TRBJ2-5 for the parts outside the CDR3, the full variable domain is DTGVSQNPRHKITKRGQNVTFRCDPISEHNRLYWYRQTLGQGPEFLTYFQNEAQLEKSRLLSDRFSAERPKGSFSTLEIQRTEQGDSAMYLCASSLSEGSQETQYFGPGTRLLVL.

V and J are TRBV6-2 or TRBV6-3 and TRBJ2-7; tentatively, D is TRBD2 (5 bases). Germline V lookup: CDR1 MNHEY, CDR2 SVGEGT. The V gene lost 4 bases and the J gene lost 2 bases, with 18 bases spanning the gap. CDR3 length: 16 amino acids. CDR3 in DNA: TGTGCCAGCAGTTTCAGCCCAGTGGACTCAACCTACGAGCAGTACTTC. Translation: CASSFSPVDSTYEQYF.

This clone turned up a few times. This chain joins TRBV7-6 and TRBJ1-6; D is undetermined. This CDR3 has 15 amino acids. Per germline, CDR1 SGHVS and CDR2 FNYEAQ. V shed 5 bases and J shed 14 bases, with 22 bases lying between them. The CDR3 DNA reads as TGTGCCAGCAGCCTAAGGTCGGAACAGACGCAAGCCCTCCACTTT. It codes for CASSLRSEQTQALHF.

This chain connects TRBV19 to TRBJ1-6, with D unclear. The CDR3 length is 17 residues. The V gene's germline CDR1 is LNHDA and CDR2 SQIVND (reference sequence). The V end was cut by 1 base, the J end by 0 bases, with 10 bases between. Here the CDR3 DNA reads TGTGCCAGTAGTATAGCGCACAGATACTCCTATAATTCACCCCTCCACTTT. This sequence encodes CASSIAHRYSYNSPLHF. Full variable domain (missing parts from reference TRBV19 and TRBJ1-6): DGGITQSPKYLFRKEGQNVTLSCEQNLNHDAMYWYRQDPGQGLRLIYYSQIVNDFQKGDIAEGYSVSREKKESFPLTVTSAQKNPTAFYLCASSIAHRYSYNSPLHFGNGTRLTVT.

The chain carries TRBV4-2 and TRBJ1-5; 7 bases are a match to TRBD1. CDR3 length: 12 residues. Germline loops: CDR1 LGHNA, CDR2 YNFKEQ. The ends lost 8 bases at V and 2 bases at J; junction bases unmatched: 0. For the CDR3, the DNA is TGTGCCAGCGGGACAGGCAATCAGCCCCAGCATTTT. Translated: CASGTGNQPQHF.

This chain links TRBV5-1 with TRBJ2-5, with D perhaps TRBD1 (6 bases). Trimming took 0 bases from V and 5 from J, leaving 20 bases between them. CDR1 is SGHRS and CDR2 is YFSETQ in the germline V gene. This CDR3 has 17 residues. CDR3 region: CASSLGTYGGFGETQYF. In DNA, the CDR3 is TGCGCCAGCAGCTTGGGCACGTATGGGGGCTTCGGGGAGACCCAGTACTTC.

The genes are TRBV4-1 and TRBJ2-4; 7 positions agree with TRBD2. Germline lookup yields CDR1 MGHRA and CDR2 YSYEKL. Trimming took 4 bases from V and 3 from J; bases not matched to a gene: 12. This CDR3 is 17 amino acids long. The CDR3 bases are TGCGCCAGCAGCCCCCATGGGGGGGGTATAGGCAAAAACATTCAGTACTTC. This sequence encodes CASSPHGGGIGKNIQYF.

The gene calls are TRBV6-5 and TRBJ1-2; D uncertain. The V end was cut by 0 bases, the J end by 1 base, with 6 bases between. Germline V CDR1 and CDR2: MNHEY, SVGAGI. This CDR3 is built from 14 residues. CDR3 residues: CASSYSLSNYGYTF. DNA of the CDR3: TGTGCCAGCAGTTACTCGCTCAGTAACTATGGCTACACCTTC.

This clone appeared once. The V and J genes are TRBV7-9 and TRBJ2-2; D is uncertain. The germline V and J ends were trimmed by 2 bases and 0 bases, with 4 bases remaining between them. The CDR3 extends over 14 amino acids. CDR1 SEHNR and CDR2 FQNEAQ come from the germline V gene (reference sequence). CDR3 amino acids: CASSLSTNTGELFF. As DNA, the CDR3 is TGTGCCAGCAGCTTATCTACGAACACCGGGGAGCTGTTTTTT.

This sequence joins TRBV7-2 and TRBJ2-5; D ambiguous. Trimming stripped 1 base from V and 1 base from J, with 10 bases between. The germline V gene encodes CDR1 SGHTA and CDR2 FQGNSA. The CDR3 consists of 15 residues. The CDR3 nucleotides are TGTGCCAGCAGCTTAGTACGCACAGCCCAAGAGACCCAGTACTTC. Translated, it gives CASSLVRTAQETQYF.

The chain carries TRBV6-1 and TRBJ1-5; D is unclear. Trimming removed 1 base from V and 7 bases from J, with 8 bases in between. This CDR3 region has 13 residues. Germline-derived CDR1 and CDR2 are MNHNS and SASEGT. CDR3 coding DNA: TGTGCCAGCAGTGAAGGGGTGGGCCAGCCCCAGCATTTT. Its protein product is CASSEGVGQPQHF.

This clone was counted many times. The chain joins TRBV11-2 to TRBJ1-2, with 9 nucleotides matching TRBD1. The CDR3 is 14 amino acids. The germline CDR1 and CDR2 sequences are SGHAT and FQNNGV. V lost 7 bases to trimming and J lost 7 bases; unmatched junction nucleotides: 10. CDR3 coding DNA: TGTGCCAGCAAGATACCGTGGACAGGGGTTGGCTACACCTTC. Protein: CASKIPWTGVGYTF.

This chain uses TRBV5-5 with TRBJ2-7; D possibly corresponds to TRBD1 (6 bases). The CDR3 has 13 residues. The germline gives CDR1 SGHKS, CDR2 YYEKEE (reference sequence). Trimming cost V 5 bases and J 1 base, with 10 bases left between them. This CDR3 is CASRPTGSYEQYV. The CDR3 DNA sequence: TGTGCCAGCAGGCCGACAGGATCCTACGAGCAGTACGTC.

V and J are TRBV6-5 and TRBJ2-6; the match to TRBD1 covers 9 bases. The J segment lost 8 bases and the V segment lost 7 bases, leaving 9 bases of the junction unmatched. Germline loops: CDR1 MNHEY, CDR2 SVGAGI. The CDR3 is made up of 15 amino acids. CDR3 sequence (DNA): TGTGCCAGCATTTCCCTGGGACAGGGCACCAACGTCCTGACTTTC. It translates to CASISLGQGTNVLTF.

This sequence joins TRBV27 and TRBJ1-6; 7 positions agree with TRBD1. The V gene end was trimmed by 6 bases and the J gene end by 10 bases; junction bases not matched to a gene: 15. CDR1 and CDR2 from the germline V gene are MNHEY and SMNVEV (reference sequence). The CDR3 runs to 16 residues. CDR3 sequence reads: CASSPLRGLKGSPLHF. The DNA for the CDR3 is TGTGCCAGCAGCCCTCTTAGGGGGCTTAAAGGCTCACCCCTCCACTTT.

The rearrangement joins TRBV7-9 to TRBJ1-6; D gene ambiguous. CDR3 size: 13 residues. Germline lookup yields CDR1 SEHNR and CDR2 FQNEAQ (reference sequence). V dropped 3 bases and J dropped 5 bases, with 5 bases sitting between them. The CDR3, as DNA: TGTGCCAGCAGCTTCGAGAATAATTCACCCCTCCACTTT. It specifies CASSFENNSPLHF. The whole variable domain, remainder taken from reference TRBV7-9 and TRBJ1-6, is DTGVSQNPRHKITKRGQNVTFRCDPISEHNRLYWYRQTLGQGPEFLTYFQNEAQLEKSRLLSDRFSAERPKGSFSTLEIQRTEQGDSAMYLCASSFENNSPLHFGNGTRLTVT.

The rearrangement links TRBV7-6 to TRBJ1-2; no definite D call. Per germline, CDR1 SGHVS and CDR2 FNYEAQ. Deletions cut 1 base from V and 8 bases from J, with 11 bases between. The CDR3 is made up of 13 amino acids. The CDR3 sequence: CASSLDRGRGYTF. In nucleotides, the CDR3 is TGTGCCAGCAGCTTAGACCGAGGCCGGGGCTACACCTTC. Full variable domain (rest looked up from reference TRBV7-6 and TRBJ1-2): GAGVSQSPRYKVTKRGQDVALRCDPISGHVSLYWYRQALGQGPEFLTYFNYEAQQDKSGLPNDRFSAERPEGSISTLTIQRTEQRDSAMYRCASSLDRGRGYTFGSGTRLTVV.

The DNA for the CDR3 is TGTGCCAGCAGCTCTCTCTTAGCGGGGGCCCTCCAAGAGACCCAGTACTTC. Translated: CASSSLLAGALQETQYF. The gene calls are TRBV11-2 and TRBJ2-5; the match to TRBD2 covers 9 bases. In germline, CDR1 is SGHAT, CDR2 FQNNGV. The CDR3 loop spans 17 amino acids. V was pared by 4 bases and J by 1 base, with 10 bases of the junction left unmatched.

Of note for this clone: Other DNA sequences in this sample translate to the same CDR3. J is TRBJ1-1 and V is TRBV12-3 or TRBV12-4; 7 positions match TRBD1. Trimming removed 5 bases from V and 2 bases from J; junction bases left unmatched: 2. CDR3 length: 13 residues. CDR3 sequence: CASSRQGNTEAFF. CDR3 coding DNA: TGTGCCAGCAGTAGACAGGGAAACACTGAAGCTTTCTTT.

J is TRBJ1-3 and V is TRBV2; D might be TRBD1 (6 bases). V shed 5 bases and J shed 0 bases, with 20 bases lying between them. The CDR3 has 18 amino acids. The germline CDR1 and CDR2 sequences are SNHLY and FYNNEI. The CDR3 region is CASSQGLAGATSGNTIYF. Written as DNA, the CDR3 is TGTGCCAGCAGTCAAGGCCTGGCGGGGGCCACCTCTGGAAACACCATATATTTT.